Listed below are T cell receptor beta chains from one sample, sequenced in a study of PD-1 blockade in classical Hodgkin lymphoma. Clones were sequenced by immunoSEQ multiplex PCR, and TCRdb holds only the in-frame ones, with some missing. The table lists 31,000 or so clones, around 81% of them singletons. The specimen was peripheral blood mononuclear cells (PBMCs), collected before the fourth cycle of nivolumab. All receptors come from a human donor with classical Hodgkin lymphoma. CDR3s include the opening cysteine and the closing phenylalanine or tryptophan. D genes are given only for firm matches. Rows give clone size only sometimes, using once, few, many, or a class for an expanded clone.

clone size	V gene	D gene	J gene	CDR3 DNA	CDR3 protein
.	TRBV7-8	TRBD2	TRBJ2-5	TGTGCCAGCAGCTTGACCGGACTAGCGGGGGGATTACCTCCGGAGACCCAGTACTTC	CASSLTGLAGGLPPETQYF
.	TRBV4-1	TRBD2	TRBJ2-3	TGCGCCAGCAGCCTTTGGGGAGGGGAGGCAGATACGCAGTATTTT	CASSLWGGEADTQYF
.	TRBV7-2	TRBD1	TRBJ1-4	TGTGCCAGCAGCTCAGCGTCGAACAGGGGTTGGGAAAAACTGTTTTTT	CASSSASNRGWEKLFF
few	TRBV6-6	.	TRBJ1-2	TGTGCCAGCAGTTACTCGACAACTAACTATGGCTACACCTTC	CASSYSTTNYGYTF
.	TRBV25-1	.	TRBJ1-1	TGTGCCAGCAGCTCGTGGTCGATGAACACTGAAGCTTTCTTT	CASSSWSMNTEAFF
once	TRBV4-1	.	TRBJ2-2	TGCGCCAGCAGCCCCCTAGGGGGGACCGGGGAGCTGTTTTTT	CASSPLGGTGELFF
.	TRBV11-3	TRBD1	TRBJ2-4	TGTGCCAGCAGCCCGGGACAGGGGAACATTCAGTACTTC	CASSPGQGNIQYF
few	TRBV2	TRBD1	TRBJ2-2	TGTGCCAGCACCTCCGGGACAGCGAACACCGGGGAGCTGTTTTTT	CASTSGTANTGELFF
.	TRBV5-4	TRBD1	TRBJ2-7	TGTGCCAGCAGCTCGCCGGGACAGAGCTACGAGCAGTACTTC	CASSSPGQSYEQYF
.	TRBV11-2	.	TRBJ1-2	TGTGCCAGCAGCCCAGGGGCGGCCGGAAGCCCCTATGGCTACACCTTC	CASSPGAAGSPYGYTF
.	TRBV30	.	TRBJ1-1	TGTGCCTGGAGTGATGAGGGACGGCCGGGCACTGAAGCTTTCTTT	CAWSDEGRPGTEAFF
.	TRBV5-1	.	TRBJ1-1	TGCGCCAGCAGCCCATACGACAGGCTGAACACTGAAGCTTTCTTT	CASSPYDRLNTEAFF
.	TRBV9	.	TRBJ2-5	TGTGCCAGCAGCGTAGCGGCAGGGGTGCAGGAGACCCAGTACTTC	CASSVAAGVQETQYF
few	TRBV2	.	TRBJ1-2	TGTGCCAGCAGGTTGCACCCCAATAACTATGGCTACACCTTC	CASRLHPNNYGYTF
.	TRBV20-1	.	TRBJ2-7	TGCAGTGCTAGAGGCTCCTACGAGCAGTACTTC	CSARGSYEQYF
.	TRBV7-9	TRBD1	TRBJ2-1	TGTGCCAGCAGATACGGGACAGGGCGCTACAATGAGCAGTTCTTC	CASRYGTGRYNEQFF
.	TRBV19	.	TRBJ1-3	TGTGCCAGTAGTGGGGTGGGCATCTCTGGAAACACCATATATTTT	CASSGVGISGNTIYF
.	TRBV4-3	TRBD2	TRBJ2-5	TGCGCCAGCAGCCAAGATGGGCGGGGGGGATGGAGAGAGACCCAGTACTTC	CASSQDGRGGWRETQYF
.	TRBV7-8	.	TRBJ2-7	TGTGCCAGCACCACCCGGGACGGGTTCTACGAGCAGTACTTC	CASTTRDGFYEQYF
.	TRBV18	TRBD1	TRBJ2-7	TGTGCCAGCTCACCGCGGAACACAGGGGGCGAGCAGTACTTC	CASSPRNTGGEQYF
.	TRBV6-1	.	TRBJ1-3	TGTGCCAGCACGCCGACGGTATTGGGTGGAAACACCATATATTTT	CASTPTVLGGNTIYF
.	TRBV7-6	.	TRBJ2-1	TGTGCCAGCAGCCCCGTGGTATTGAGCTCCTACAATGAGCAGTTCTTC	CASSPVVLSSYNEQFF
.	TRBV5-1	.	TRBJ1-1	TGCGCCAGCAGCTTGGTCGGCAATCTCAACACTGAAGCTTTCTTT	CASSLVGNLNTEAFF
.	TRBV2	TRBD1	TRBJ1-5	TGTGCCAGCAGCGACAGGGCCCCGGAACAGCCCCAGCATTTT	CASSDRAPEQPQHF
once	TRBV10-3	TRBD1	TRBJ1-3	TGTGCCATAACCGGGACAGTTACTGGAAACACCATATATTTT	CAITGTVTGNTIYF
.	TRBV19	.	TRBJ1-1	TGTGCCAGTACCCTCTTGTCGGGGAGGGACACTGAAGCTTTCTTT	CASTLLSGRDTEAFF
.	TRBV7-9	TRBD2	TRBJ2-1	TGTGCCAGCAGCTTAGGATCGGGAGGGTACAATGAGCAGTTCTTC	CASSLGSGGYNEQFF
.	TRBV9	TRBD1	TRBJ2-1	TGTGCCAGCAGCGACGGACAGGGTCAAGCGTTCTTC	CASSDGQGQAFF
.	TRBV19	TRBD2	TRBJ2-2	TGTGCCAGTAGTATGAATAGCGGGGATTCCACCGGGGAGCTGTTTTTT	CASSMNSGDSTGELFF
.	TRBV4-1	TRBD1	TRBJ1-5	TGCGCCAGCAGCCAAGATTGGGGACAGGGACATCAGCCCCAGCATTTT	CASSQDWGQGHQPQHF
.	TRBV5-1	.	TRBJ1-1	TGCGCCAGCAGCTTGGGGTCTGGACCTGAAGCTTTCTTT	CASSLGSGPEAFF
.	TRBV6-1	.	TRBJ1-6	TGTGCCAGCAGCGGACAGCGGAATTCACCCCTCCACTTT	CASSGQRNSPLHF
.	TRBV19	TRBD2	TRBJ2-3	TGTGCCAGTAGTATGACTAGCGGGAGGTCGCAGTATTTT	CASSMTSGRSQYF
once	TRBV29-1	.	TRBJ2-1	TGCAGCGTTGAAGATATCTCCTACAATGAGCAGTTCTTC	CSVEDISYNEQFF
.	TRBV4-1	.	TRBJ2-5	TGCGCCAGCAGCCAGAGACCCGTCAGAAGGCAAGAGACCCAGTACTTC	CASSQRPVRRQETQYF
.	TRBV2	.	TRBJ1-5	TGTGCCAGCAGTGAAGCGCAGGGGAATCAGCCCCAGCATTTT	CASSEAQGNQPQHF
.	TRBV29-1	.	TRBJ1-2	TGCAGCACAGGACCATGGCAGGACCAAAACTATGGCTACACCTTC	CSTGPWQDQNYGYTF